Here is one T cell receptor (beta chain) with its context. Assay: immunoSEQ multiplex PCR; the TCRdb copy retains only in-frame clones and omits some. This sample has roughly 100,000 clones; 80% to 95% occur once, and the top ten carry around 2.8%. Germline lookup yields CDR1 MNHEY and CDR2 SVGEGT. This CDR3 has 17 amino acids. The V and J ends lost 2 bases and 3 bases respectively, with 19 bases between them. The sample originates from a study of control samples from healthy donors and cancer patients. The rearrangement uses TRBV6-2 or TRBV6-3 and TRBJ1-2; D is ambiguous. Sequencing used blood. The TCR was taken from a human donor in good health. The donor label of this sample is uncertain. The CDR3 region has the DNA TGTGCCAGCAGTTACCCGGAGAGATACCTAATATACTATGGCTACACCTTC. This translates into CASSYPERYLIYYGYTF.